A selection of T cell receptor beta chains follows, all from one sample in a study of Ad26.COV2.S vaccination and SARS-CoV-2 variants. The repertoire was sequenced with immunoSEQ multiplex PCR; TCRdb's copy has only in-frame clones and lacks some. Counted here are 350,000 to 450,000 clones, around 90% occurring once; the ten biggest clones make up under 4%. The sample was peripheral blood, taken after recovery from COVID-19. These receptors all stem from a human donor who had recovered from COVID-19. CDR3s include the opening cysteine and the closing phenylalanine or tryptophan. A D gene is named only where the DNA matches it firmly. Clone size appears in some rows only: once, few, many, or a class for an expanded clone.

J: TRBJ2-3
D: NA
V: TRBV18
size: NA
DNA: TGTGCCAGCTCACCAAGGGCGGCAGGGCCTCGGGATACGCAGTATTTT
CDR3: CASSPRAAGPRDTQYF

J: TRBJ2-7
D: TRBD1
V: TRBV7-9
size: once
DNA: TGTGCCAGCAGCAGCAACAGGGGTAGGGACTACGAGCAGTACTTC
CDR3: CASSSNRGRDYEQYF

J: TRBJ1-5
D: NA
V: TRBV9
size: NA
DNA: TGTGCCAGCAGCGTAGTTGGGGACCAGCCCCAGCATTTT
CDR3: CASSVVGDQPQHF

J: TRBJ1-5
D: NA
V: TRBV5-1
size: NA
DNA: TGCGCCAGCAGCTTGGGGTCTGGCAATCAGCCCCAGCATTTT
CDR3: CASSLGSGNQPQHF

J: TRBJ1-5
D: NA
V: TRBV29-1
size: few
DNA: TGCAGCGTTGGAGCCAGGGACCAGCCCCAGCATTTT
CDR3: CSVGARDQPQHF

J: TRBJ2-1
D: NA
V: TRBV18
size: NA
DNA: TGTGCCAGCTCCCGTTGGGGGTCCTTAAATGAGCAGTTCTTC
CDR3: CASSRWGSLNEQFF

J: TRBJ1-3
D: NA
V: TRBV5-1
size: NA
DNA: TGCGCCAGCAGCCGCAGAAGCTCTGGAAACACCATATATTTT
CDR3: CASSRRSSGNTIYF

J: TRBJ2-1
D: NA
V: TRBV19
size: once
DNA: TGTGCCAGCCTAATTGCCGCGGGGTTGCCCTACAATGAGCAGTTCTTC
CDR3: CASLIAAGLPYNEQFF

J: TRBJ1-1
D: NA
V: TRBV19
size: few
DNA: TGTGCCAGTAGTATTTATGGGGTGAACACTGAAGCTTTCTTT
CDR3: CASSIYGVNTEAFF

J: TRBJ1-6
D: NA
V: TRBV7-9
size: NA
DNA: TGTGCCAGCAGCTCCTACGACGGTTCACCCCTCCACTTT
CDR3: CASSSYDGSPLHF

J: TRBJ2-3
D: NA
V: TRBV10-3
size: NA
DNA: TGTGCCATCTACCCGGGACTCCCTACACCTCAGGATACGCAGTATTTT
CDR3: CAIYPGLPTPQDTQYF

J: TRBJ2-3
D: NA
V: TRBV14
size: NA
DNA: TGTGCCAGCAGCCAAGCAGGACACTCTGATAGCACAGATACGCAGTATTTT
CDR3: CASSQAGHSDSTDTQYF

J: TRBJ1-2
D: TRBD1
V: TRBV10-2
size: NA
DNA: TGCGCCAGCAGTGGGGGACAGATTTATGGCTACACCTTC
CDR3: CASSGGQIYGYTF

J: TRBJ1-1
D: TRBD1
V: TRBV4-1
size: NA
DNA: TGCGCCAGCAGCCAAGGATGGGCAGGGGGCCACACTGAAGCTTTCTTT
CDR3: CASSQGWAGGHTEAFF

J: TRBJ2-2
D: NA
V: TRBV6-6
size: NA
DNA: TGTGCCAGCAGTTATCGGGCCGTAACCGGGGAGCTGTTTTTT
CDR3: CASSYRAVTGELFF

J: TRBJ1-5
D: TRBD1
V: TRBV10-1
size: NA
DNA: TGCGCCAGCAGTGAGGCGCCGGACAGGAGTAATCAGCCCCAGCATTTT
CDR3: CASSEAPDRSNQPQHF

J: TRBJ1-5
D: TRBD1
V: TRBV10-1
size: NA
DNA: TGCGCCAGCAGTCCAAGGAAGTGGGACAGGGAGTCAACAAGCAATCAGCCCCAGCATTTT
CDR3: CASSPRKWDRESTSNQPQHF

J: TRBJ2-7
D: NA
V: TRBV5-4
size: once
DNA: TGTGCCAGCAGCTTCGGACCCGGGACCCGTCTTCACGAGCAGTACTTC
CDR3: CASSFGPGTRLHEQYF

J: TRBJ2-1
D: NA
V: TRBV3-1/TRBV3-2
size: NA
DNA: TGTGCCAGCAGCTTGACAGATTACAATGAGCAGTTCTTC
CDR3: CASSLTDYNEQFF

J: TRBJ2-5
D: NA
V: TRBV18
size: NA
DNA: TGTGCCAGCTCACCACCGAGTCCACCTCGGGAGACCCAGTACTTC
CDR3: CASSPPSPPRETQYF

J: TRBJ2-7
D: NA
V: TRBV6-5
size: NA
DNA: TGTGCCAGCAGTCCTAGGGACACCGTCTACGAGCAGTACTTC
CDR3: CASSPRDTVYEQYF

J: TRBJ1-1
D: NA
V: TRBV6-6
size: NA
DNA: TGTGCCAGCAGTTCTTCAATAACCGGGGCGAACACTGAAGCTTTCTTT
CDR3: CASSSSITGANTEAFF

J: TRBJ2-3
D: NA
V: TRBV2
size: NA
DNA: TGTGCCAGCAGTGAGCGGGATACGCAGTATTTT
CDR3: CASSERDTQYF

J: TRBJ2-7
D: NA
V: TRBV5-1
size: NA
DNA: TGCGCCAGCGGTCAAGGGTCCTACGAGCAGTACTTC
CDR3: CASGQGSYEQYF